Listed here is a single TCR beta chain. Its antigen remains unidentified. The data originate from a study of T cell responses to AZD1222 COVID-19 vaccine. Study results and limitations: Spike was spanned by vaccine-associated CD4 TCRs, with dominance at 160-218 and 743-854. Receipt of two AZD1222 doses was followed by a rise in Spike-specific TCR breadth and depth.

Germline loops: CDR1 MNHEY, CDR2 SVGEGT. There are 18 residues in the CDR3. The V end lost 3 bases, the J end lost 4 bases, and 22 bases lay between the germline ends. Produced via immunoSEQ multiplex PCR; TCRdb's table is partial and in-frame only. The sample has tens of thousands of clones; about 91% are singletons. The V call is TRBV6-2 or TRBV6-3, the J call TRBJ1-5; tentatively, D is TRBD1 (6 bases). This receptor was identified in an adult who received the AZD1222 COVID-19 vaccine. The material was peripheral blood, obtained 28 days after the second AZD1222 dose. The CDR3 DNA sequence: TGTGCCAGCAGTTATATTTTCTCATTCGGACAGAATAATCAGCCCCAGCATTTT. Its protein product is CASSYIFSFGQNNQPQHF.